Detailed here is one T cell receptor (beta chain). V lost 3 bases, J lost 1 base, and 10 bases lay in between. The CDR3 has 14 residues. Germline-derived CDR1 and CDR2 are SNHLY and FYNNEI. TCRdb used MiXCR to reprocess the 5' RACE reads, holding one entry per CDR3 protein. The data show around 150,000 distinct CDR3 sequences, under 55% seen once. This sample is drawn from a study of CD8 T cells in ankylosing spondylitis. The chain carries TRBV2 and TRBJ2-7; no firm D call. This TCR was sampled from a male donor with ankylosing spondylitis. What was sequenced was synovial fluid, either unsorted or a sorted T cell fraction (not recorded which). The CDR3 sequence: CASSEEPRSYEQYF. The CDR3 DNA is TGTGCCAGCAGTGAGGAGCCAAGGTCCTACGAGCAGTACTTC.